One sample yielded the 13 T cell receptor beta chains listed below, sequenced in a study of cytomegalovirus exposure and HLA in healthy donors. PCR employed 60 Vbeta and 13 Jbeta primers. The assay was immunoSEQ multiplex PCR, and TCRdb's table has in-frame clones only and misses some. The table shows 150,000 to 250,000 clones, with 79% occurring only once. The sequencing input was PBMCs. Receptor source: a girl aged 10 to 17 in good health and CMV-seropositive.

This sequence joins TRBV6-5 and TRBJ2-1; 7 bases map to TRBD1. Per germline, CDR1 MNHEY and CDR2 SVGAGI. This CDR3 comprises 13 residues. V shed 4 bases, J shed 13 bases, and the junction held 10 bases outside the gene matches. CDR3 nucleotide sequence: TGTGCCAGCAGTTCCCGACAGGGCGCAGAACAGTTCTTC. It yields the protein CASSSRQGAEQFF.

The rearrangement joins TRBV7-2 to TRBJ2-5; D unclear. V was trimmed by 5 bases and J by 8 bases, leaving 15 bases between them. The CDR3 extends over 13 amino acids. CDR1 and CDR2 (germline): SGHTA, FQGNSA. The chain's CDR3 is CASSPGSLETQYF. CDR3 bases: TGTGCCAGCAGCCCCGGGTCCCTAGAAACCCAGTACTTC. Using reference TRBV7-2 and TRBJ2-5 for the parts outside the CDR3, the full variable domain is GAGVSQSPSNKVTEKGKDVELRCDPISGHTALYWYRQSLGQGLEFLIYFQGNSAPDKSGLPSDRFSAERTGGSVSTLTIQRTQQEDSAVYLCASSPGSLETQYFGPGTRLLVL.

This clone has a single count. This chain uses TRBV2 with TRBJ2-2; D might be TRBD1 (6 bases). Germline-derived CDR1 and CDR2 are SNHLY and FYNNEI. V was trimmed by 1 base and J by 0 bases, leaving 6 bases between them. CDR3 length: 15 residues. This chain's CDR3 is CASSEEGANTGELFF. The CDR3 DNA follows: TGTGCCAGCAGTGAAGAGGGGGCGAACACCGGGGAGCTGTTTTTT. Full variable domain (missing parts from reference TRBV2 and TRBJ2-2): EPEVTQTPSHQVTQMGQEVILRCVPISNHLYFYWYRQILGQKVEFLVSFYNNEISEKSEIFDDQFSVERPDGSNFTLKIRSTKLEDSAMYFCASSEEGANTGELFFGEGSRLTVL.

The chain employs TRBV5-1 and TRBJ2-5; D may be TRBD1 (6 bases). CDR3 size: 13 residues. CDR1 and CDR2 from the germline V gene are SGHRS and YFSETQ. V was cut by 3 bases and J by 9 bases, with 15 bases left in between. The CDR3 here is CASSSDPEGAQYF. The DNA for the CDR3 is TGCGCCAGCAGCTCCGACCCCGAGGGGGCCCAGTACTTC.

V usage is TRBV4-3 and J usage is TRBJ2-1; 10 positions match TRBD2. Germline V gene sequence: CDR1 LGHNA, CDR2 YSLEER. This CDR3 contains 14 residues. V dropped 0 bases and J dropped 7; count of bases not matched to a gene: 0. The CDR3 nucleotides read TGCGCCAGCAGCCAAGAACTAGCGGGAAATGAGCAGTTCTTC. Its protein product is CASSQELAGNEQFF.

The chain recombines TRBV6-6 with TRBJ2-1, with D maybe TRBD1 (6 bases). The V gene lost 6 bases and the J gene lost 6 bases, with 21 bases spanning the gap. The CDR3 is made up of 16 amino acids. Germline CDR1 MNHNY, CDR2 SVGAGI (reference sequence). CDR3 sequence: CASREPETGLINEQFF. CDR3 bases: TGTGCCAGCAGAGAACCCGAGACAGGTCTTATCAATGAGCAGTTCTTC.

The V call is TRBV5-6, the J call TRBJ1-2; D is possibly TRBD1 (6 bases). This CDR3 spans 15 amino acids. Germline CDR1 and CDR2: SGHDT and YYEEEE. V lost 0 bases, J lost 2 bases, and 11 bases lay in between. The CDR3 coding sequence is TGTGCCAGCAGCTTGGTGGAAACAGGGAACTATGGCTACACCTTC. Translated, it gives CASSLVETGNYGYTF.

This clone was observed a handful of times. J is TRBJ2-5 and V is TRBV6-6; D is undetermined. The CDR3 totals 12 residues. Trimming shortened V by 2 bases and J by 2 bases, and 3 bases separated the two germline ends. Germline-derived CDR1 and CDR2 are MNHNY and SVGAGI (reference sequence). This CDR3 reads CASSYLQETQYF. Here the CDR3 DNA reads TGTGCCAGCAGTTACCTTCAAGAGACCCAGTACTTC.

The V and J genes are TRBV6-1 and TRBJ2-5; D unclear. V lost 5 bases, J lost 4 bases, and 5 bases lay in between. Per germline, CDR1 MNHNS and CDR2 SASEGT. The CDR3 runs to 11 residues. DNA for the CDR3: TGTGCCAGCAGTCCCAGAGAGACCCAGTACTTC. Protein sequence: CASSPRETQYF.

Here the CDR3 reads CASSGGAETQYF. CDR3 bases: TGTGCCAGCAGCGGGGGGGCAGAGACCCAGTACTTC. The rearrangement uses TRBV2 and TRBJ2-5; 8 bases align to TRBD2. CDR1 is SNHLY and CDR2 is FYNNEI in the germline V gene. V shed 6 bases, J shed 4 bases, and the junction held 1 base outside the gene matches. This CDR3 spans 12 amino acids. The variable domain in full, with the rest retrieved from reference TRBV2 and TRBJ2-5, is EPEVTQTPSHQVTQMGQEVILRCVPISNHLYFYWYRQILGQKVEFLVSFYNNEISEKSEIFDDQFSVERPDGSNFTLKIRSTKLEDSAMYFCASSGGAETQYFGPGTRLLVL.

The genes are TRBV6-5 and TRBJ2-1; D perhaps matches TRBD2 (6 bases). Germline values: CDR1 MNHEY, CDR2 SVGAGI. The V end was cut by 1 base, the J end by 0 bases, with 10 bases between. This CDR3 is built from 16 residues. The CDR3 DNA reads as TGTGCCAGCAGTTACTACGGGGGTGTCTCCTACAATGAGCAGTTCTTC. Amino acids: CASSYYGGVSYNEQFF.

The V and J genes are TRBV11-2 and TRBJ2-7; 12 nucleotides align to TRBD1. J gave up 9 bases and V 3 bases, and 3 bases lay outside the gene matches. Per the germline V gene, CDR1 is SGHAT and CDR2 is FQNNGV. The CDR3 runs 13 residues. The CDR3 region has the DNA TGTGCCAGCAGCTTTAGGGACAGGGGGCTGCAGTACTTC. Protein product: CASSFRDRGLQYF.

This sequence joins TRBV10-2 and TRBJ1-1, with TRBD1 as a possible D gene (6 bases). This CDR3 comprises 12 residues. Germline values: CDR1 WSHSY, CDR2 SAAADI. The V gene lost 7 bases and the J gene lost 8 bases, with 14 bases spanning the gap. CDR3 sequence (DNA): TGCGCCAGCACCCCGGACAGCATCGAAGCTTTCTTT. Residues: CASTPDSIEAFF.